A single sample gave rise to the 4 T cell receptor beta chains below, sequenced in a study of T cell changes during pregnancy in multiple sclerosis. Data came from immunoSEQ multiplex PCR; TCRdb stores just in-frame clones and leaves some out. The sample consists of about 70,000 clones, about 94% of them appearing once. The sequences come from peripheral blood, collected in the third trimester of pregnancy. The receptor source for this set is a female donor with multiple sclerosis, enrolled in a pregnancy study.

The chain has TRBV7-9 and TRBJ1-5; 7 bases agree with TRBD1. The germline gives CDR1 SEHNR, CDR2 FQNEAQ (reference sequence). V shed 1 base and J 8 bases; nucleotides not matched to a gene: 5. The CDR3 extends over 14 amino acids. The CDR3 is CASSLGQGNKPQHF. CDR3 bases: TGTGCCAGCAGCTTAGGACAGGGTAATAAGCCCCAGCATTTT.

CDR3 sequence reads: CASSSRSWSSYEQYF. In DNA, the CDR3 is TGTGCCAGTAGTTCCCGTAGTTGGAGCTCCTACGAGCAGTACTTC. The chain has TRBV19 and TRBJ2-7; D gene ambiguous. CDR1 LNHDA and CDR2 SQIVND come from the germline V gene (reference sequence). The V and J ends lost 5 bases and 0 bases respectively, with 14 bases between them. The CDR3 length is 15 residues.

The gene calls are TRBV11-2 and TRBJ2-3; 7 bases map to TRBD2. Looked up from germline, CDR1 is SGHAT and CDR2 is FQNNGV. The CDR3 is made up of 14 amino acids. J lost 5 bases, V lost 6 bases, and 8 bases had no gene match. The CDR3 DNA reads as TGTGCCAGCAGTCTCCCCGGCGGGGGAGATACGCAGTATTTT. Amino acid sequence: CASSLPGGGDTQYF.

The rearrangement uses TRBV6-6 and TRBJ2-3; D not resolved. V gave up 8 bases and J gave up 0 bases, with 9 bases separating them. CDR3 size: 13 residues. Germline assignment: CDR1 MNHNY and CDR2 SVGAGI (reference sequence). CDR3 in amino acids: CASAAASTDTQYF. The CDR3 nucleotides read TGTGCCAGCGCGGCAGCTAGCACAGATACGCAGTATTTT.